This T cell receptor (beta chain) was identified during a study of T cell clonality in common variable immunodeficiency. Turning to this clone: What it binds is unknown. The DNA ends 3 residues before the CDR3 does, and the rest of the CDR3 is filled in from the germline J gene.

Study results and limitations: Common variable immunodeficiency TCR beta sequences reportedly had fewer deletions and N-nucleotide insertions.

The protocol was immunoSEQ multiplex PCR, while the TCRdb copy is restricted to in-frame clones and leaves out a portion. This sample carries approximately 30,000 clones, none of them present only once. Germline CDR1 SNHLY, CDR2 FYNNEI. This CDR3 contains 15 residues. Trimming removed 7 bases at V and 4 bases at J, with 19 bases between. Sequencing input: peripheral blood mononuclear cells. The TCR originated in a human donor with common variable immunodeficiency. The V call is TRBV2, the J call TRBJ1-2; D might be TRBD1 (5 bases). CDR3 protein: CASIFDHRPPYGYTF. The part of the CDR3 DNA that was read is TGTGCCAGCATCTTTGACCACAGGCCCCCCTATGGC. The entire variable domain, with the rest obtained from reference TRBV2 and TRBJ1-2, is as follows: EPEVTQTPSHQVTQMGQEVILRCVPISNHLYFYWYRQILGQKVEFLVSFYNNEISEKSEIFDDQFSVERPDGSNFTLKIRSTKLEDSAMYFCASIFDHRPPYGYTFGSGTRLTVV.